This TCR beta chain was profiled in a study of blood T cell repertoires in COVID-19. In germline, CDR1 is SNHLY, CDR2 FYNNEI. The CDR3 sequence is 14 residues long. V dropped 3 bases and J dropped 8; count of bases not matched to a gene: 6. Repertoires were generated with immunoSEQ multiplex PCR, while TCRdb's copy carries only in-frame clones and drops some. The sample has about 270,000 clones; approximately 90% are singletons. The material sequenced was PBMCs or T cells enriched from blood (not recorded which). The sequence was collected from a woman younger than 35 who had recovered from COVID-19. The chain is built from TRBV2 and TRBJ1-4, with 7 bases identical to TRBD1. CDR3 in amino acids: CASSEDRWDEKLFF. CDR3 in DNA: TGTGCCAGCAGTGAGGACAGGTGGGACGAAAAACTGTTTTTT.